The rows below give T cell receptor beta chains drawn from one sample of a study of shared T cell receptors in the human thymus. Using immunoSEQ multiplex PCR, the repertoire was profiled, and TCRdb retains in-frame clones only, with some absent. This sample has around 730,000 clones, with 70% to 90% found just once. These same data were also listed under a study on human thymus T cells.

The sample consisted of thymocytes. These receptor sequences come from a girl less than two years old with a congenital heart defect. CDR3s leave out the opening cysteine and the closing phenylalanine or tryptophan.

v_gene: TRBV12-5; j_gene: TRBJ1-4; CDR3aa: ASGTHPTGLTNEKLF
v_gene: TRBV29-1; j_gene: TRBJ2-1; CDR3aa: SVRLLALGNNEQF
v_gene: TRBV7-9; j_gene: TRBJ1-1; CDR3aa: ASSHKTGSRANDTEAF
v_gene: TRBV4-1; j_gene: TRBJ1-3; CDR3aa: ASSHRPTGDGNTIY
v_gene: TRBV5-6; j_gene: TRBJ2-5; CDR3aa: ASSLDGWGVQETQY
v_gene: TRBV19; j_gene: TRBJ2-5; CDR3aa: ASSNLIGETQY
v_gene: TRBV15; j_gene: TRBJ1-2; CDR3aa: ATSRHKGTEVYGYT
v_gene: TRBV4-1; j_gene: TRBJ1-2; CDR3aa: ASSQQGNYGYT
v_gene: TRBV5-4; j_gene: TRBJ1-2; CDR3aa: ASSSREGYGYT
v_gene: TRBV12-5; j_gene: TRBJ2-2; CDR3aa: ASWDWGGNTGELF
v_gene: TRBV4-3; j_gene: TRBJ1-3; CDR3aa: ASSQDPPETILAGNTIY
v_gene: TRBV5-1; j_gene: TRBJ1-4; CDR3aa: ASSLAGGHTNEKLF
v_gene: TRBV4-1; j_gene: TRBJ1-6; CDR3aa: ASSQVSEQGNSPLH
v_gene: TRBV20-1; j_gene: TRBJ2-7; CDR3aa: SASISYEQY
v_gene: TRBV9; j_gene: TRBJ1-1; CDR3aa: ASSVGGRRAF
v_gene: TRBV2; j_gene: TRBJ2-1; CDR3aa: ASSAPMRDRPPWRV
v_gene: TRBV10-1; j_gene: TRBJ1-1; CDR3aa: ASSQGIPPTEAF
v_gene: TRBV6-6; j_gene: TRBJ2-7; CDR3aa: ASSPPRTGPTNEQY
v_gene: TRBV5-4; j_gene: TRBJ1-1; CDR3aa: ASSFRGLVNEAF
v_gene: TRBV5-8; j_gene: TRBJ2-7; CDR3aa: ASSSPGQSDLVYEQY
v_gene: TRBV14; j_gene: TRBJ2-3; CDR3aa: ASSQAVGSGSPNTDTQY
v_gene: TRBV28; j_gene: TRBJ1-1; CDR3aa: ASSFPPGQGNTEAF
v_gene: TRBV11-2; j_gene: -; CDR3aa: ASRKGTGVPYEQY
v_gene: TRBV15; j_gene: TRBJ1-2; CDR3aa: ATSTLRSTEAQGTYGYT
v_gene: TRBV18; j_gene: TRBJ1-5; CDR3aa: ASSPWREREPSNQPQH
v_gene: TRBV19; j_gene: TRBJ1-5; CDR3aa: ASSVGQYSNQPQH
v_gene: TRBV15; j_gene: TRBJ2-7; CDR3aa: ATSRLLLGDEQY
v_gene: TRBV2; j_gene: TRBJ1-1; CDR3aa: ASSEAAQGFEWGTEAF
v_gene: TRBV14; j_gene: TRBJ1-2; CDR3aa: ASSQSGSCHT
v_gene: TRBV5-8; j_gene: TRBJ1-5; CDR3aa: ASSLGGQGEPQH
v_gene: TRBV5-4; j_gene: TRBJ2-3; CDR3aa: ASSSSTDTQY
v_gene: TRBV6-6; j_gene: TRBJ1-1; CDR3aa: ASSYLSVTEAF
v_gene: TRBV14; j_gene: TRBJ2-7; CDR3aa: ASSQGGLAGAYNVYEQY
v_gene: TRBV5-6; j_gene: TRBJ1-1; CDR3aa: ASSPPRGGALNTEAF
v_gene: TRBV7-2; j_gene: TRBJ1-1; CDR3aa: ASSWEPTTEGCTEAF
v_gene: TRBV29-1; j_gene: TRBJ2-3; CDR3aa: SVVGQTTDTQY
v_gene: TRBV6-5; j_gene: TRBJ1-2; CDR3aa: ASSYSARLSGYT
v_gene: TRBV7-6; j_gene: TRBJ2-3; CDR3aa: ASSSSRDREVGRRDTQY
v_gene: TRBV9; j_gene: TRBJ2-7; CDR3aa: ASSSRDRGFYEQY
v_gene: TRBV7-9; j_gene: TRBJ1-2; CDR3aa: ASSLGKDRIIKNYGYT
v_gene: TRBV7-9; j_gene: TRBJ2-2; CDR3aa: ASSLVYPAGGYTGELF
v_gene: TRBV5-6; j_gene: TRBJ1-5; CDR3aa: ASSPPWHPGNQPQH
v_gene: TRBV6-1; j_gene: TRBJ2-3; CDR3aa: ASRGLPSLDTQY
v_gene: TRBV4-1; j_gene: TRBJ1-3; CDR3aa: ASSQDFGTGAFWYTIY
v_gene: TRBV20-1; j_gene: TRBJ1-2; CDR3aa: SARDRGYT
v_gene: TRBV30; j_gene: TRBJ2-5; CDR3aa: AWSGVVWSSDFQETQY
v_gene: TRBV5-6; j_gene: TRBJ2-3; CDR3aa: ASSFGGDADTQY
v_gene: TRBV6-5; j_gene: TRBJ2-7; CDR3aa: ATRGTGTGQY
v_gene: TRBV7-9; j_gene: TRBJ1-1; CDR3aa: ASSRKGLRNTEAF
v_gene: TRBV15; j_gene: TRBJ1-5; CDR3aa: ATSREGRWLGQPQH